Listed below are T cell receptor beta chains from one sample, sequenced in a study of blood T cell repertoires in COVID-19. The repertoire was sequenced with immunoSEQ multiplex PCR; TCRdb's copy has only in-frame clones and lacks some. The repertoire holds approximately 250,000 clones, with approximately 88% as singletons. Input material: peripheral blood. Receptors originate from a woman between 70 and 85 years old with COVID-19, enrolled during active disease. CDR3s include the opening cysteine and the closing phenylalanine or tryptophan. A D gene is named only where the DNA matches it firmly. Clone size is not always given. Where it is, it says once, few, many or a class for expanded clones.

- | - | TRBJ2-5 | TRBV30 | TGTGCCTGGAGTCCACCCCCGCGGGGGCAACGGAGAGAGACCCAGTACTTC | CAWSPPPRGQRRETQYF
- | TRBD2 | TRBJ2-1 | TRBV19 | TGTGCCAGTAGTATTGGGACTAGCCCCCAGAATGAGCAGTTCTTC | CASSIGTSPQNEQFF
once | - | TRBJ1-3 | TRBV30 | TGTGCCTGGAGTGTTGGTTTCGGGAGAAACACCATATATTTT | CAWSVGFGRNTIYF
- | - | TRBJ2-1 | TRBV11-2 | TGTGCCAGCAGCCGGCAGGGTTACGAGCAGTTCTTC | CASSRQGYEQFF
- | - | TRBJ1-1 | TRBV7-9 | TGTGCCAGCAGGGCCCCAGGGACTAACACTGAAGCTTTCTTT | CASRAPGTNTEAFF
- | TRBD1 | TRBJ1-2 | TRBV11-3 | TGTGCCAGCAGCCGAGTCGGGACAGGATTTTATGGCTACACCTTC | CASSRVGTGFYGYTF
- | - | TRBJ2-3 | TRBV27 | TGTGCCAGCACCTTGACAGGAAGCACAGATACGCAGTATTTT | CASTLTGSTDTQYF
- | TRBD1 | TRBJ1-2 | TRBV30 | TGTGCCTGGAGTCAGGGGGCGCGAGGCTACACCTTC | CAWSQGARGYTF
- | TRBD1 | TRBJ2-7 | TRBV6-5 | TGTGCCAGCAGACCCGGGACAGGGGGACGCGAGCAGTACTTC | CASRPGTGGREQYF
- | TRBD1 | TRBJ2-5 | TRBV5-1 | TGCGCCAGCAGCTTGGCGTCAGGGGGAGAGGAAGAGACCCAGTACTTC | CASSLASGGEEETQYF
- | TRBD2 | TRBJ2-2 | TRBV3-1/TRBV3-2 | TGTGCCAGCAGCCGCGGGACTAGCGGGAACACCGGGGAGCTGTTTTTT | CASSRGTSGNTGELFF
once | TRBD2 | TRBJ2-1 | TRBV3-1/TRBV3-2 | TGTGCCAGCAGCCTTCTAGCGGGAGGTTTGGGGGAGCAGTTCTTC | CASSLLAGGLGEQFF
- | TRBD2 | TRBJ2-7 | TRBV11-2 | TGTGCCAGCAGCACTAGCGGCGGCACCTACGAGCAGTACTTC | CASSTSGGTYEQYF
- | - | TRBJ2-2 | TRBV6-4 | TGTGCCAGCAGTCTCACTATAGCGAACACCGGGGAGCTGTTTTTT | CASSLTIANTGELFF
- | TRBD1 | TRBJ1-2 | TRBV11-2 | TGTGCCAGCAGCTCGTCCCGACAGGGGGGGAGTAACTATGGCTACACCTTC | CASSSSRQGGSNYGYTF
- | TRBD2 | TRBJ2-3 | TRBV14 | TGTGCCAGCAGCCACCCCGGACTAGCGGGTAGAACAGATACGCAGTATTTT | CASSHPGLAGRTDTQYF
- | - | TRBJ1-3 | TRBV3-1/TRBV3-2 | TGTGCCAGCAGTGTTTCAGGGAGGTCTGGAAACACCATATATTTT | CASSVSGRSGNTIYF
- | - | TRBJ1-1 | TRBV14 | TGTGCCAGCAGCCTACGACTCGAAGCTTTCTTT | CASSLRLEAFF
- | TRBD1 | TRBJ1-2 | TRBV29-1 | TGCAGCGCCCCGGGACAGTCTGGCCGTGGCTACACCTTC | CSAPGQSGRGYTF
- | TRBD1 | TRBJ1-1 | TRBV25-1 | TGTGCCAGCAGTGAGTCAGGGGGCATCACTGAAGCTTTCTTT | CASSESGGITEAFF
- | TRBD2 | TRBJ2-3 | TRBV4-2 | TGTGCCAGCAGCCAAGCGCTAGCGGGAGGGGGCGGATCAGATACGCAGTATTTT | CASSQALAGGGGSDTQYF
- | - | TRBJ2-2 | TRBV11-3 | TGTGCCAGCAGCTTAGGTCGGGGGGCGAGCACCGGGGAGCTGTTTTTT | CASSLGRGASTGELFF